These 7 T cell receptor beta chains share one sample of origin, sequenced in a study of Graves' ophthalmopathy and Graves' hyperthyroidism. Transcripts of RNA were the source for amplifying TCR beta CDR3 regions. HTBI-primed RT-PCR formed the first round, and a multiplex PCR formed the second. TCRdb recomputed calls from the multiplex PCR reads with MiXCR, one row per CDR3 protein. The table shows roughly 350,000 distinct CDR3 sequences, with 17% occurring only once. The sequencing input was peripheral blood. These TCRs come from an adult woman with stable Graves' hyperthyroidism.

In this sample, this clonotype turned up many times. The V call is TRBV20-1, the J call TRBJ2-5; D remains unclear. Trimming pared 2 bases from V and 2 bases from J, leaving 15 bases between. The CDR3 contains 15 residues. Germline V gene data show CDR1 as DFQATT and CDR2 as SNEGSKA (reference sequence). The CDR3 nucleotides are TGCAGTGCTAGACAGCAAGGCCTATCACAAGAGACCCAGTACTTC. This gives the protein CSARQQGLSQETQYF.

This clonotype was observed many times. The chain combines TRBV5-5 with TRBJ2-5; TRBD1 aligns across 12 bases. Germline values: CDR1 SGHKS, CDR2 YYEKEE (reference sequence). V shed 4 bases, J shed 5 bases, and the junction held 12 bases outside the gene matches. The CDR3 spans 17 residues. As DNA, the CDR3 is TGTGCCAGCAGCACCGCGCCGGGACAGGGGGCACGGGAGACCCAGTACTTC. It encodes CASSTAPGQGARETQYF.

The table lists this clonotype with many counts. The V and J genes are TRBV19 and TRBJ1-1; possibly TRBD1 for D (6 bases). Trimming stripped 8 bases from V and 3 bases from J, with 10 bases between. From germline, CDR1 is LNHDA and CDR2 SQIVND (reference sequence). The length of the CDR3 is 12 residues. The CDR3 nucleotides are TGTGCCAGTGGGGAGGGGGACACTGAAGCTTTCTTT. It codes for CASGEGDTEAFF.

The CDR3 loop is CASITGQANTGELFF. As DNA, the CDR3 is TGTGCCAGCATAACCGGACAGGCGAACACCGGGGAGCTGTTTTTT. V is TRBV28 and J is TRBJ2-2, with TRBD1 matching 7 bases. Losses at the gene ends were 7 bases for V and 0 bases for J; bases not matched to a gene: 5. The CDR3 runs 15 residues. Looked up from germline, CDR1 is MDHEN and CDR2 is SYDVKM.

The chain couples TRBV11-2 to TRBJ1-2; D perhaps matches TRBD1 (6 bases). The V end was cut by 4 bases, the J end by 8 bases, with 11 bases between. This CDR3 has 12 amino acids. CDR1 SGHAT and CDR2 FQNNGV come from the germline V gene. The CDR3 here is CASSSTGLGYTF. The CDR3, as DNA: TGTGCCAGCAGCTCAACAGGGCTGGGCTACACCTTC.

V is TRBV6-1 and J is TRBJ2-5; TRBD1 matches at 8 bases. Germline assignment: CDR1 MNHNS and CDR2 SASEGT. J lost 2 bases, V lost 9 bases, and 8 bases had no gene match. The CDR3 runs 14 residues. CDR3 protein: CASMDRDVQETQYF. The CDR3 DNA reads as TGTGCCAGTATGGACAGGGATGTTCAAGAGACCCAGTACTTC.

This clonotype came up a few times. The chain joins TRBV10-3 to TRBJ2-7; no definite D call. Trimming stripped 0 bases from V and 7 bases from J, with 19 bases between. There are 16 residues in the CDR3. Per the germline V gene, CDR1 is ENHRY and CDR2 is SYGVKD. The CDR3 DNA sequence: TGTGCCATCAGTGAGTCGGAGCAGAGCATCTACGTAGAGCAGTACTTC. This codes for CAISESEQSIYVEQYF.